This T cell receptor (beta chain) is drawn from a study of cytomegalovirus exposure and HLA in healthy donors. This clone showed up just a few times. V lost 2 bases and J lost 6, with 10 bases in between. The CDR3 covers 14 residues. The germline V gene has CDR1 KGHSH and CDR2 LQKENI. With 60 Vbeta and 13 Jbeta primers, the PCR was carried out. The protocol was immunoSEQ multiplex PCR, while the TCRdb copy is restricted to in-frame clones and leaves out a portion. The repertoire holds 95,000 to 110,000 clones, roughly a tenth seen once, with roughly 5% in the top ten. The material sequenced was PBMCs. The receptor comes from a man aged 40-49 years in good health and CMV-seropositive. The chain combines TRBV18 with TRBJ2-2, with no clear D. The CDR3, as DNA: TGTGCCAGCTCACCAAACAGAGACGCCGGGGAGCTGTTTTTT. Amino acid sequence: CASSPNRDAGELFF. Drawing the rest from reference TRBV18 and TRBJ2-2, the complete variable domain is NAGVMQNPRHLVRRRGQEARLRCSPMKGHSHVYWYRQLPEEGLKFMVYLQKENIIDESGMPKERFSAEFPKEGPSILRIQQVVRGDSAAYFCASSPNRDAGELFFGEGSRLTVL.